The rows below give T cell receptor beta chains drawn from one sample of a study of persistence of HIV-infected CD4 T cells. No antigens are known for them. Produced via immunoSEQ multiplex PCR; TCRdb's table is partial and in-frame only. The profile shows 35,000 to 50,000 clones, 90% to 95% of them singletons. The sequenced sample was CD4+ T cells sorted from PBMCs after roughly 17-hour stimulation, obtained from a patient who received antiretroviral therapy. These receptors originate from an adult man with HIV who was CMV-seropositive. Both conserved end residues are part of each CDR3. D genes are given only for firm matches. Where a row states a size, it is once, few, many or the class of an expanded clone; other rows omit it.

v_call,clone_size,j_call,d_call,cdr3_aa,cdr3_nt
TRBV10-1,-,TRBJ1-1,-,CASRRDTNTEAFF,TGCGCCAGCCGCAGGGATACGAACACTGAAGCTTTCTTT
TRBV9,-,TRBJ2-3,-,CASSVGQNTDTQYF,TGTGCCAGCAGCGTTGGACAGAACACAGATACGCAGTATTTT
TRBV28,-,TRBJ1-2,TRBD1,CASSRTPGGDRGYGYTF,TGTGCCAGCAGTCGAACCCCTGGGGGGGACAGGGGCTATGGCTACACCTTC
TRBV6-6,-,TRBJ1-2,TRBD1,CASSVQGIYGYTF,TGTGCCAGCAGTGTACAGGGGATCTATGGCTACACCTTC
TRBV5-4,-,TRBJ2-6,-,CASSSGWGRAGSGANVLTF,TGTGCCAGCAGCTCGGGGTGGGGCAGGGCCGGCTCTGGGGCCAACGTCCTGACTTTC
TRBV18,-,TRBJ2-5,-,CASSPLRDQETQYF,TGTGCCAGCTCACCTCTGCGGGACCAAGAGACCCAGTACTTC
TRBV15,-,TRBJ2-7,-,CATSRDQRFFDEQYF,TGTGCCACCAGCAGAGATCAAAGGTTTTTCGACGAGCAGTACTTC
TRBV4-1,-,TRBJ2-1,TRBD2,CASSQEGGGATSYNEQFF,TGCGCCAGCAGCCAAGAGGGCGGGGGGGCCACCTCCTACAATGAGCAGTTCTTC
TRBV29-1,-,TRBJ1-3,TRBD1,CSVVKTGTGNTIYF,TGCAGCGTTGTCAAGACAGGGACTGGAAACACCATATATTTT
TRBV19,-,TRBJ2-4,TRBD1,CASSGTGTGVNIQYF,TGTGCCAGTAGTGGGACCGGGACAGGGGTAAACATTCAGTACTTC
TRBV5-1,once,TRBJ2-7,-,CASSRTSGTSSYEQYF,TGCGCCAGCAGCCGAACCTCAGGGACGAGCTCCTACGAGCAGTACTTC
TRBV7-3,-,TRBJ1-1,-,CASSRTSGSEAFF,TGTGCCAGCAGCCGGACGTCGGGGTCTGAAGCTTTCTTT
TRBV4-1,-,TRBJ2-7,-,CASSQPLRTGYEQYF,TGCGCCAGCAGCCAGCCCCTTAGGACGGGCTACGAGCAGTACTTC
TRBV3-1/TRBV3-2,-,TRBJ1-6,-,CASSQGVSGVASPLHF,TGTGCCAGCAGCCAAGGAGTCTCAGGGGTGGCTTCACCCCTCCACTTT
TRBV2,-,TRBJ2-4,-,CASSEWIAKNIQYF,TGTGCCAGCAGTGAGTGGATTGCCAAAAACATTCAGTACTTC
TRBV5-1,-,TRBJ2-1,TRBD2,CASSLLLAGNNEQFF,TGCGCCAGCAGCTTATTACTAGCGGGGAACAATGAGCAGTTCTTC
TRBV5-1,-,TRBJ1-1,-,CASSLATQARGTEAFF,TGCGCCAGCAGCTTGGCCACACAAGCCCGGGGGACTGAAGCTTTCTTT
TRBV29-1,-,TRBJ2-3,TRBD2,CSVEFMTGGATDTQYF,TGCAGCGTTGAGTTTATGACCGGGGGGGCGACAGATACGCAGTATTTT
TRBV7-2,-,TRBJ2-7,TRBD2,CASSLVASGVLYF,TGTGCCAGCAGCTTAGTGGCTAGCGGTGTATTATACTTC
TRBV5-1,-,TRBJ2-1,TRBD2,CASSLTGGAYNEQFF,TGCGCCAGCAGCTTGACCGGGGGGGCCTACAATGAGCAGTTCTTC
TRBV15,-,TRBJ2-3,-,CATSSGSGTDTQYF,TGTGCCACCAGCAGCGGGAGTGGCACAGATACGCAGTATTTT
TRBV7-9,-,TRBJ1-1,-,CASSLIVGGEAFF,TGTGCCAGCAGCTTAATCGTCGGTGGGGAAGCTTTCTTT
TRBV6-5,-,TRBJ1-2,TRBD1,CASSPGQGVYGYTF,TGTGCCAGCAGTCCGGGACAGGGGGTCTATGGCTACACCTTC
TRBV19,-,TRBJ1-6,-,CASSPGNSPLHF,TGTGCCAGTAGTCCGGGAAATTCACCCCTCCACTTT
TRBV18,once,TRBJ2-7,-,CASSPPAGYEQYF,TGTGCCAGCTCACCACCGGCAGGATACGAGCAGTACTTC
TRBV27,-,TRBJ2-1,-,CASSVGAYLNNEQFF,TGTGCCAGCAGTGTTGGGGCGTACCTTAACAATGAGCAGTTCTTC
TRBV5-1,-,TRBJ1-2,-,CASSLSQGDYGYTF,TGCGCCAGCAGCTTGAGCCAGGGTGACTATGGCTACACCTTC
TRBV5-4,-,TRBJ2-7,TRBD1,CASSLVGGSGMYEQYF,TGTGCCAGCAGCTTGGTAGGGGGCTCGGGGATGTACGAGCAGTACTTC
TRBV5-1,-,TRBJ2-2,TRBD1,CASSLQGSTDTGELFF,TGCGCCAGCAGCTTACAGGGGTCAACAGACACCGGGGAGCTGTTTTTT
TRBV6-1,-,TRBJ2-1,-,CASSEAARVNEQFF,TGTGCCAGCAGTGAAGCGGCCAGGGTCAATGAGCAGTTCTTC
TRBV6-5,few,TRBJ2-7,-,CASSYAGHSSYEQYF,TGTGCCAGCAGTTACGCAGGCCACAGCTCCTACGAGCAGTACTTC
TRBV5-1,few,TRBJ1-2,TRBD1,CASSLDRGIEGYTF,TGCGCCAGCAGCTTGGACAGGGGGATTGAGGGCTACACCTTC
TRBV5-1,-,TRBJ2-7,TRBD1,CASSPGTGGYEQYF,TGCGCCAGCAGCCCCGGGACAGGGGGCTACGAGCAGTACTTC
TRBV24-1,-,TRBJ2-3,TRBD1,CATSDLPGRGLKGTDTQYF,TGTGCCACCAGTGATTTGCCAGGCAGGGGGCTTAAGGGCACAGATACGCAGTATTTT
TRBV3-1/TRBV3-2,-,TRBJ2-7,-,CASSPRVGGAYEQYF,TGTGCCAGCAGCCCCCGGGTCGGAGGGGCCTACGAGCAGTACTTC
TRBV7-2,once,TRBJ2-7,TRBD2,CASSLAWGGGGKTYEQYF,TGTGCCAGCAGCTTAGCGTGGGGAGGCGGGGGTAAAACCTACGAGCAGTACTTC
TRBV6-2/TRBV6-3,-,TRBJ1-6,-,CASSAKGVINSPLHF,TGTGCCAGCAGCGCGAAGGGGGTGATTAATTCACCCCTCCACTTT
TRBV20-1,-,TRBJ2-3,-,CSAGNTDTQYF,TGCAGTGCTGGAAACACAGATACGCAGTATTTT
TRBV7-6,-,TRBJ1-2,-,CASSSLRATSHGYTF,TGTGCCAGCAGCTCCTTGCGCGCGACCTCCCATGGCTACACCTTC
TRBV19,-,TRBJ2-7,TRBD2,CASSIRSGGSPEGEQYF,TGTGCCAGTAGTATTAGGAGCGGGGGATCCCCCGAAGGTGAGCAGTACTTC
TRBV18,-,TRBJ2-2,-,CASSPPDKPNTGELFF,TGTGCCAGCTCACCACCGGACAAACCGAACACCGGGGAGCTGTTTTTT
TRBV7-3,-,TRBJ1-6,-,CASSLKPKDSPLHF,TGTGCCAGCAGCTTAAAGCCGAAAGATTCACCCCTCCACTTT
TRBV7-8,few,TRBJ1-6,TRBD1,CASSLVVQGVSPLHF,TGTGCCAGCAGCTTAGTCGTACAGGGGGTTTCACCCCTCCACTTT
TRBV6-1,-,TRBJ1-5,-,CASSEQGLNQPQHF,TGTGCCAGCAGTGAACAGGGACTGAATCAGCCCCAGCATTTT
TRBV6-5,once,TRBJ1-2,TRBD1,CASGRSLQGAVGYTF,TGTGCCAGCGGCAGATCCTTACAGGGGGCGGTTGGCTACACCTTC
TRBV11-3,-,TRBJ2-1,-,CASSLPGTHNEQFF,TGTGCCAGCAGCTTGCCCGGGACTCACAATGAGCAGTTCTTC
TRBV30,-,TRBJ1-1,TRBD1,CAARGWGPEAFF,TGTGCCGCCAGGGGGTGGGGGCCTGAAGCTTTCTTT
TRBV5-1,-,TRBJ2-3,TRBD1,CASSSTGIGRTDTQYF,TGCGCCAGCAGCTCGACAGGGATCGGACGCACAGATACGCAGTATTTT
TRBV5-6,-,TRBJ1-6,-,CASSLALSPLHF,TGTGCCAGCAGCTTGGCTCTTTCACCCCTCCACTTT
TRBV19,-,TRBJ2-1,-,CASSIRPGDNEQFF,TGTGCCAGTAGTATTCGGCCCGGGGACAATGAGCAGTTCTTC
TRBV7-2,-,TRBJ2-2,-,CASSLALGGSGELFF,TGTGCCAGCAGCTTAGCGCTTGGGGGATCCGGGGAGCTGTTTTTT
TRBV3-1/TRBV3-2,-,TRBJ2-7,TRBD2,CASSQGGLAEYF,TGTGCCAGCAGCCAAGGCGGACTAGCGGAGTACTTC
TRBV5-1,-,TRBJ2-3,-,CASSLPGVVDTQYF,TGCGCCAGCAGCTTGCCCGGGGTTGTAGATACGCAGTATTTT
TRBV3-1/TRBV3-2,-,TRBJ1-4,-,CASSQDLTDEKLFF,TGTGCCAGCAGCCAAGATCTGACAGATGAAAAACTGTTTTTT
TRBV12-2,-,TRBJ1-2,-,CASLEGQGKVYGYTF,TGTGCAAGTCTCGAGGGACAGGGAAAGGTCTATGGCTACACCTTC